The 6 T cell receptor beta chains below come from one sample, sequenced in a study of blood T cell repertoires in COVID-19. The repertoire was sequenced with immunoSEQ multiplex PCR; TCRdb's copy has only in-frame clones and lacks some. The table lists roughly 100,000 clones, around nine tenths of them singletons, with roughly 5.5% in the top ten. Sequencing was carried out using peripheral blood. The source of these receptors is a human donor in a cohort sampled during active COVID-19.

The chain joins TRBV6-5 to TRBJ2-2; TRBD1 matches 10 bases. The CDR3 extends over 14 amino acids. The V segment lost 6 bases and the J segment 3 bases; nucleotides outside the gene matches: 1. Germline CDR1 is MNHEY and CDR2 is SVGAGI. This chain's CDR3 is CASRTGGDTGELFF. Written as DNA, the CDR3 is TGTGCCAGCAGGACAGGGGGCGACACCGGGGAGCTGTTTTTT.

With regard to this clone: Different DNA sequences within this sample yield the same CDR3. V is TRBV29-1 and J is TRBJ1-2; no clear D. This CDR3 spans 14 amino acids. V gave up 1 base and J gave up 1 base, with 10 bases separating them. Germline V CDR1 and CDR2: SQVTM, ANQGSEA. For the CDR3, the DNA is TGCAGCGTTGAAGGGCGAGGAATTAACTATGGCTACACCTTC. It yields the protein CSVEGRGINYGYTF.

This chain joins TRBV5-5 and TRBJ2-7; no clear D gene. CDR3 length: 14 amino acids. V gave up 4 bases and J gave up 2 bases, with 13 bases separating them. Germline CDR1 SGHKS, CDR2 YYEKEE (reference sequence). CDR3 DNA sequence: TGTGCCAGCAGCCCCCAGGTTTGGGCCTACGAGCAGTACTTC. Translation: CASSPQVWAYEQYF. The full variable domain, completed using reference TRBV5-5 and TRBJ2-7, is DAGVTQSPTHLIKTRGQQVTLRCSPISGHKSVSWYQQVLGQGPQFIFQYYEKEERGRGNFPDRFSARQFPNYSSELNVNALLLGDSALYLCASSPQVWAYEQYFGPGTRLTVT.

This sequence joins TRBV5-1 and TRBJ2-1; 15 bases match TRBD2. V shed 0 bases, J shed 7 bases, and the junction held 11 bases outside the gene matches. This CDR3 is built from 19 residues. The germline gives CDR1 SGHRS, CDR2 YFSETQ. The CDR3 protein is CASSLGTSGRARVFNEQFF. Written as DNA, the CDR3 is TGCGCCAGCAGCTTGGGGACTAGCGGGAGGGCCCGGGTTTTTAATGAGCAGTTCTTC. Using reference TRBV5-1 and TRBJ2-1 for the parts outside the CDR3, the full variable domain is KAGVTQTPRYLIKTRGQQVTLSCSPISGHRSVSWYQQTPGQGLQFLFEYFSETQRNKGNFPGRFSGRQFSNSRSEMNVSTLELGDSALYLCASSLGTSGRARVFNEQFFGPGTRLTVL.

The V gene is TRBV3-1 (or the pseudogene TRBV3-2), the J gene TRBJ2-4; D is uncertain. The V gene lost 0 bases and the J gene lost 12 bases, with 12 bases spanning the gap. CDR1 and CDR2 from the germline V gene are LGHDT and YNNKEL (reference sequence). The CDR3 is made up of 13 amino acids. The DNA for the CDR3 is TGTGCCAGCAGCCAAGAAAACTCTGCGAGTCAGTACTTC. Its protein is CASSQENSASQYF.

The chain carries TRBV6-1 and TRBJ1-4; 7 positions agree with TRBD1. V shed 4 bases, J shed 7 bases, and the junction held 12 bases outside the gene matches. Per germline, CDR1 MNHNS and CDR2 SASEGT. This CDR3 has 16 amino acids. CDR3 protein: CASSAQGGGQAEKLFF. The CDR3 bases are TGTGCCAGCAGTGCTCAAGGAGGGGGCCAGGCTGAAAAACTGTTTTTT.